The next 22 T cell receptor beta chains were all read from a single sample in a study of TIL therapy for anti-PD-1-resistant metastatic lung cancer. The libraries were made with immunoSEQ v3. TCRdb's table, derived via immunoSEQ multiplex PCR, lists solely in-frame clones and lacks some. The sample lists roughly 46,000 clones; around 85% were seen once. Sample time point: pre-treatment sample, taken before nivolumab and TIL therapy. Source: blood, taken at baseline. The receptor source for this set is a person aged 25-85 years with non-small cell lung cancer.

V gene TRBV11-3 combines with J gene TRBJ2-1; D tentatively reads TRBD1 or TRBD2 (5 bases each). Trimming pared 2 bases from V and 9 bases from J, leaving 14 bases between. Germline CDR1 and CDR2: SGHNT and YENEEA. This CDR3 contains 14 residues. The CDR3 loop reads CASSLRGDGTEQFF. The DNA for the CDR3 is TGTGCCAGCAGCTTAAGAGGGGACGGGACTGAGCAGTTCTTC.

This clone came up a few times. J is TRBJ1-6 and V is TRBV7-2, with a possible D match to TRBD1 (6 bases). With 4 bases removed from V and 7 bases from J, the gap between germline ends came to 11 bases. Germline CDR1 is SGHTA and CDR2 is FQGNSA. The CDR3 loop spans 14 amino acids. CDR3 in amino acids: CASSWPGQNSPLHF. CDR3 sequence (DNA): TGTGCCAGCAGCTGGCCGGGACAAAATTCACCCCTCCACTTT. The full variable domain, rest sourced from reference TRBV7-2 and TRBJ1-6, is GAGVSQSPSNKVTEKGKDVELRCDPISGHTALYWYRQSLGQGLEFLIYFQGNSAPDKSGLPSDRFSAERTGGSVSTLTIQRTQQEDSAVYLCASSWPGQNSPLHFGNGTRLTVT.

The chain employs TRBV18 and TRBJ2-5; possibly TRBD1 for D (7 bases). The CDR3 is 15 residues long. Trimming shortened V by 6 bases and J by 2 bases, and 16 bases separated the two germline ends. Germline V gives CDR1 KGHSH, CDR2 LQKENI. The CDR3 loop reads CASSSFRGEQETQYF. DNA of the CDR3: TGTGCCAGCTCGTCTTTCAGGGGGGAGCAAGAGACCCAGTACTTC. Complete variable domain (other parts from reference TRBV18 and TRBJ2-5): NAGVMQNPRHLVRRRGQEARLRCSPMKGHSHVYWYRQLPEEGLKFMVYLQKENIIDESGMPKERFSAEFPKEGPSILRIQQVVRGDSAAYFCASSSFRGEQETQYFGPGTRLLVL.

This clone showed up just once. The chain is built from TRBV24-1 and TRBJ1-1, with 9 bases aligning to TRBD1. The CDR3 is 14 amino acids. Germline-derived CDR1 and CDR2 are KGHDR and SFDVKD. After removal of 9 bases from V and 1 base from J, the junction contained 5 bases not matched to a gene. CDR3 amino acids: CATALGQGNTEAFF. CDR3 sequence (DNA): TGTGCCACCGCCCTGGGACAGGGGAACACTGAAGCTTTCTTT.

This clone was observed a single time. In DNA form, the CDR3 reads TGTGCCACCAGTGATACCACCGGGACAGGGTTTGAGCAGTTCTTC. Translation gives CATSDTTGTGFEQFF. The chain combines TRBV24-1 with TRBJ2-1; 9 positions match TRBD1. This CDR3 has 15 residues. Germline V gene data show CDR1 as KGHDR and CDR2 as SFDVKD. Trimming cost V 3 bases and J 9 bases; bases outside gene matches: 8.

The chain employs TRBV4-3 and TRBJ2-7; a possible D gene is TRBD2 (6 bases). Germline V gene lookup returns CDR1 LGHNA and CDR2 YSLEER. CDR3 length: 15 residues. Trimming cost V 1 base and J 4 bases, with 14 bases left between them. CDR3: CASSQGVAENYEQYF. CDR3 in DNA: TGCGCCAGCAGCCAAGGGGTAGCGGAGAATTACGAGCAGTACTTC.

The chain recombines TRBV27 with TRBJ2-1; 7 bases are a match to TRBD1. Germline lookup yields CDR1 MNHEY and CDR2 SMNVEV (reference sequence). Trimming took 3 bases from V and 9 from J; bases not matched to a gene: 5. The CDR3 loop spans 13 amino acids. The CDR3 DNA sequence: TGTGCCAGCAGTTTCCAGGCAGGGGGTGAGCAGTTCTTC. Its protein product is CASSFQAGGEQFF.

The chain employs TRBV15 and TRBJ2-7, with a tentative D call TRBD1 (5 bases). CDR3 length: 14 amino acids. CDR1 is LNHNV, CDR2 YYDKDF, per germline (reference sequence). With 0 bases removed from V and 5 bases from J, the gap between germline ends came to 11 bases. In DNA, the CDR3 is TGTGCCACCAGCAGAGACAGGGTTACAAACGAGCAGTACTTC. This translates into CATSRDRVTNEQYF.

As DNA, the CDR3 is TGTGCCAGCAGAAACGGACAGCTCTATGGCTACACCTTC. Its protein product is CASRNGQLYGYTF. The chain uses TRBV12-3 or TRBV12-4 and TRBJ1-2; tentatively, D is TRBD1 (6 bases). V lost 6 bases and J lost 4, with 12 bases in between. The CDR3 covers 13 residues.

This clone appeared a few times. V and J are TRBV6-2 or TRBV6-3 and TRBJ1-6; D gene unclear. The germline gives CDR1 MNHEY, CDR2 SVGEGT. CDR3 length: 13 residues. V lost 4 bases and J 5 bases, leaving 6 bases between the germline ends. The CDR3 region has the DNA TGTGCCAGCAGTTTCCGTCATAATTCACCCCTCCACTTT. It specifies CASSFRHNSPLHF.

The J gene is TRBJ2-1, the V gene TRBV28; no clear D gene. Trimming took off 4 bases at V and 3 bases at J, with 4 bases between the two ends. The CDR3 consists of 12 residues. Germline V gives CDR1 MDHEN, CDR2 SYDVKM. CDR3 residues: CASSWGYNEQFF. The CDR3 region has the DNA TGTGCCAGCAGTTGGGGCTACAATGAGCAGTTCTTC.

The rearrangement links TRBV27 to TRBJ1-4, with D possibly matching TRBD1 (6 bases). The V end was cut by 4 bases, the J end by 8 bases, with 20 bases between. CDR1 MNHEY and CDR2 SMNVEV come from the germline V gene (reference sequence). The CDR3 extends over 16 amino acids. The CDR3 DNA reads TGTGCCAGCAGTTCCCCAGCGCCCTCGGGGGGCGAAAAACTGTTTTTT. This gives the protein CASSSPAPSGGEKLFF.

The chain links TRBV10-3 to TRBJ1-2; TRBD1 might be the D (5 bases). The CDR3 runs to 15 residues. Germline lookup yields CDR1 ENHRY and CDR2 SYGVKD. V gave up 6 bases and J gave up 4 bases, with 18 bases separating them. The chain's CDR3 is CAISGGEITFYGYTF. The DNA for the CDR3 is TGTGCCATCAGCGGGGGGGAGATCACTTTCTATGGCTACACCTTC.

In the case of this clone: The junction does not match germline at one end; this may be a read error. The rearrangement links TRBV6-6 to TRBJ2-5; the D gene could be TRBD1 or TRBD2 (5 bases each). The germline CDR1 and CDR2 sequences are MNHNY and SVGAGI (reference sequence). This CDR3 contains 14 residues. CDR3 DNA sequence: TGTGCCAGCAGAAACCGGGACCTCCAAGAGGCCCAGTACTTC. Translated, it gives CASRNRDLQEAQYF.

The rearrangement uses TRBV29-1 and TRBJ1-2; a possible D gene is TRBD1 (5 bases). This CDR3 is built from 12 residues. The germline V gene has CDR1 SQVTM and CDR2 ANQGSEA. V was cut by 1 base and J by 8 bases, with 11 bases left in between. The CDR3, as DNA: TGCAGCGTTGAAGCTCTGGGGCCGGGCTACACCTTC. It codes for CSVEALGPGYTF. The whole variable domain, filled in from reference TRBV29-1 and TRBJ1-2, reads SAVISQKPSRDICQRGTSLTIQCQVDSQVTMMFWYRQQPGQSLTLIATANQGSEATYESGFVIDKFPISRPNLTFSTLTVSNMSPEDSSIYLCSVEALGPGYTFGSGTRLTVV.

The J gene is TRBJ2-1, the V gene TRBV10-2, with 10 bases fitting TRBD2. This CDR3 spans 16 amino acids. J lost 7 bases, V lost 0 bases, and 6 bases had no gene match. Germline V gives CDR1 WSHSY, CDR2 SAAADI. This CDR3 reads CASSESRSSGSNEQFF. DNA for the CDR3: TGCGCCAGCAGTGAGTCGAGGTCTAGCGGGAGTAATGAGCAGTTCTTC.

The V gene is TRBV10-2, the J gene TRBJ2-1; weak D call: TRBD1 (6 bases). Trimming removed 8 bases from V and 4 bases from J, with 15 bases in between. The CDR3 has 14 residues. Germline V lookup: CDR1 WSHSY, CDR2 SAAADI. The CDR3 protein is CASGRFTGYNEQFF. The CDR3 region has the DNA TGCGCCAGCGGCCGCTTTACAGGGTACAATGAGCAGTTCTTC.

This chain's CDR3 is CASSELKGFTNEKLFF. CDR3 coding DNA: TGTGCCAGCAGTGAACTGAAAGGTTTTACGAATGAAAAACTGTTTTTT. The chain is built from TRBV6-1 and TRBJ1-4, with D hard to call. The V gene lost 2 bases and the J gene lost 5 bases, with 15 bases spanning the gap. Per germline, CDR1 MNHNS and CDR2 SASEGT. The CDR3 spans 16 residues.

The genes are TRBV9 and TRBJ1-3, with 7 positions matching TRBD1. This CDR3 contains 16 residues. The germline CDR1 and CDR2 sequences are SGDLS and YYNGEE. V shed 4 bases and J 0 bases; nucleotides not matched to a gene: 7. This CDR3 reads CASSPTGWDSGNTIYF. The CDR3, as DNA: TGTGCCAGCAGCCCGACAGGGTGGGACTCTGGAAACACCATATATTTT.

In DNA form, the CDR3 reads TGTGCCAGCAGCGTAAGCCCTGGGACAGGGGTAAACACTGAAGCTTTCTTT. Protein sequence: CASSVSPGTGVNTEAFF. The chain is built from TRBV9 and TRBJ1-1, with TRBD1 matching over 10 bases. Germline V gene lookup returns CDR1 SGDLS and CDR2 YYNGEE. V gave up 1 base and J gave up 2 bases; unmatched junction bases: 8. The CDR3 has 17 residues.

Concerning this clone: This CDR3 is also generated by other DNA sequences in the sample. The chain combines TRBV9 with TRBJ2-3; D is unresolved. V lost 0 bases to trimming and J lost 0 bases, with 11 bases between them. The germline V gene encodes CDR1 SGDLS and CDR2 YYNGEE. This CDR3 spans 16 amino acids. The CDR3 region has the DNA TGTGCCAGCAGCGTAGAAGGTCAGCTTAGCACAGATACGCAGTATTTT. Protein: CASSVEGQLSTDTQYF.

The chain has TRBV30 and TRBJ1-2; 10 bases fit TRBD1. The germline gives CDR1 GTSNPN, CDR2 SVGIG (reference sequence). There are 15 residues in the CDR3. J gave up 6 bases and V 0 bases, and 7 bases lay outside the gene matches. The CDR3 region is CAWSVPPGQGNGYTF. The CDR3 DNA follows: TGTGCCTGGAGTGTTCCCCCGGGACAGGGGAATGGCTACACCTTC.